What follows are 5 T cell receptor beta chains derived from one specimen sequenced in a study of ipilimumab plus nivolumab after autologous stem cell transplantation (dated by TCRdb to the early 2020s). Receptors were amplified or captured by the immunoSEQ multiplex PCR assay. This is the immuneACCESS table as TCRdb keeps it, with only in-frame sequences that have V and J called. A part of the clones is gone; compared with another copy, unresolved V genes explain less than half, and the rest is unexplained. The sample table records approximately 80,000 clones; 83% of these occur just once. 2% to 2.5% of the sample lies in the top ten. Specimen: PBMCs, collected in a trial of ipilimumab plus nivolumab as post-transplant consolidation. All receptors derive from a male donor with diffuse large B-cell lymphoma.

The chain has TRBV23-1 and TRBJ2-6; a possible D gene is TRBD2 (5 bases). TRBV23-1 has ORF status, its function being uncertain. V shed 0 bases and J shed 0 bases, with 24 bases lying between them. The CDR3 is 22 residues long. CDR3 nucleotide sequence: TGCGCCAGCAGTCAATCGAGGCACGGGTCGGACTCAACGTCCTCTGGGGCCAACGTCCTGACTTTC. Translating it yields CASSQSRHGSDSTSSGANVLTF.

The rearrangement uses TRBV29-1 and TRBJ2-1, with D perhaps matching TRBD2 (5 bases). Germline V gene lookup returns CDR1 SQVTM and CDR2 ANQGSEA. V lost 8 bases to trimming and J lost 6 bases, with 20 bases between them. The length of the CDR3 is 14 residues. CDR3 DNA: TGCAGCTCAGGCGTGGCGGGTTCTGGCAATGAGCAGTTCTTC. Amino acid sequence: CSSGVAGSGNEQFF.

The chain uses TRBV7-8 and TRBJ2-7, with a tentative D call TRBD2 (6 bases). The CDR3 spans 11 residues. CDR1 SGHVS and CDR2 FQNEAQ come from the germline V gene. Trimming removed 7 bases from V and 7 bases from J, with 11 bases in between. The CDR3 spells CASTYSGEQYF. Written as DNA, the CDR3 is TGTGCCAGCACATATAGCGGTGAGCAGTACTTC.

The rearrangement joins TRBV6-6 to TRBJ2-5; tentatively, D is TRBD1 or TRBD2 (6 bases each). The germline gives CDR1 MNHNY, CDR2 SVGAGI (reference sequence). Trimming left V 5 bases short and J 9 bases short, with 19 bases between. The CDR3 is 14 amino acids. The CDR3 nucleotides read TGTGCCAGCAGTCACCTTGAGGGGGGTAGGGCCCAGTACTTC. Its protein is CASSHLEGGRAQYF.

This sequence joins TRBV9 and TRBJ2-5; 7 bases are a match to TRBD2. Losses at the gene ends were 5 bases for V and 2 bases for J; bases not matched to a gene: 3. CDR3 size: 13 residues. The germline V gene encodes CDR1 SGDLS and CDR2 YYNGEE. DNA of the CDR3: TGTGCCAGCAGTGTTAGCGGGCAAGAGACCCAGTACTTC. As protein: CASSVSGQETQYF.